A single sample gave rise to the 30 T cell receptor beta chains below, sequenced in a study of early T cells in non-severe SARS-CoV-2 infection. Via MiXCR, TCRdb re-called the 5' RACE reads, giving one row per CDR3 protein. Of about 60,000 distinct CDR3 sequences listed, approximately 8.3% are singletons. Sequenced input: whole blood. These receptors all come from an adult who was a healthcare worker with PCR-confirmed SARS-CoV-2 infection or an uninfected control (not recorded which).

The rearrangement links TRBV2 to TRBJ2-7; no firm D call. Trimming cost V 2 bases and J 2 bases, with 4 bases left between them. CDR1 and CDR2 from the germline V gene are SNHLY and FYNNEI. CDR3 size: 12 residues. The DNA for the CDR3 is TGTGCCAGCAGTGAATCCGCCTACGAGCAGTACTTC. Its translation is CASSESAYEQYF. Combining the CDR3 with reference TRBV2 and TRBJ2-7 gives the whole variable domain EPEVTQTPSHQVTQMGQEVILRCVPISNHLYFYWYRQILGQKVEFLVSFYNNEISEKSEIFDDQFSVERPDGSNFTLKIRSTKLEDSAMYFCASSESAYEQYFGPGTRLTVT.

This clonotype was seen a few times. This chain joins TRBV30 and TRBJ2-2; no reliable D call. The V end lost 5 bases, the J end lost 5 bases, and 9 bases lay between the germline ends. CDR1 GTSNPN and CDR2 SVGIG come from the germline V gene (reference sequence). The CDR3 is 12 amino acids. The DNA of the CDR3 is TGTGCCTGGGGTAGGAGAACCGGGGAGCTGTTTTTT. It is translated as CAWGRRTGELFF.

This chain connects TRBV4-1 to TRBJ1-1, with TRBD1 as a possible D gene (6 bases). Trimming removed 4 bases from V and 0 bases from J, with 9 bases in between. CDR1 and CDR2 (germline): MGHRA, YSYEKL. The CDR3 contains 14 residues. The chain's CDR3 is CASSRTAVNTEAFF. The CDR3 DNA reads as TGCGCCAGCAGCCGGACAGCGGTGAACACTGAAGCTTTCTTT.

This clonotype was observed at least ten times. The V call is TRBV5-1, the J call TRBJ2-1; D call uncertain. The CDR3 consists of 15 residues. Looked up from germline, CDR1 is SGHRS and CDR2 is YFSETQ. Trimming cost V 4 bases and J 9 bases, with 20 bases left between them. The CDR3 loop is CASSPWPLGTSEQFF. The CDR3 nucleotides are TGCGCCAGCAGCCCGTGGCCCCTAGGAACAAGTGAGCAGTTCTTC.

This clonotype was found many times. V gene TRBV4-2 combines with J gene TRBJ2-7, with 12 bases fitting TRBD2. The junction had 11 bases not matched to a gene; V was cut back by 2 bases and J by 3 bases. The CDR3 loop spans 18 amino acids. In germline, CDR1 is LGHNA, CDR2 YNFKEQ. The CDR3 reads CASSQTLGLAGTYYEQYF. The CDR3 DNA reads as TGTGCCAGCAGCCAAACCCTAGGACTAGCGGGAACCTACTACGAGCAGTACTTC.

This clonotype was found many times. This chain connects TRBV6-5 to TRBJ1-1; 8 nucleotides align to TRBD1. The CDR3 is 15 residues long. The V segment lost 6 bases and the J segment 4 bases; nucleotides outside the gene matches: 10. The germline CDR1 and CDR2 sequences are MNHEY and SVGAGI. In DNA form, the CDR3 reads TGTGCCAGCAGATTGACAGGGGTTATCCTCACTGAAGCTTTCTTT. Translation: CASRLTGVILTEAFF.

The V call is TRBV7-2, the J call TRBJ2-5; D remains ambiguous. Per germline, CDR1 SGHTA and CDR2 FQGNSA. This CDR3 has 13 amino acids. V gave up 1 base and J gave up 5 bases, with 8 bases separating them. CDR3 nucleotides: TGTGCCAGCAGCTTAGGAACATATGAGACCCAGTACTTC. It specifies CASSLGTYETQYF.

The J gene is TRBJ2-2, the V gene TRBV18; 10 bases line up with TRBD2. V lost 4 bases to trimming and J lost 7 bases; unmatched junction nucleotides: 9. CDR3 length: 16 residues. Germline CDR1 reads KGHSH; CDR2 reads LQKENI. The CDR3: CASSQTASGSFGELFF. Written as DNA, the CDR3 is TGTGCCAGCTCACAAACTGCTAGCGGGAGTTTCGGGGAGCTGTTTTTT.

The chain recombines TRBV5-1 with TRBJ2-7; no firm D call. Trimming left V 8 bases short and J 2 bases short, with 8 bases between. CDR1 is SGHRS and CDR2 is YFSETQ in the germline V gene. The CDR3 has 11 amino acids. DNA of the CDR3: TGCGCCAGTCGCTATCCCTACGAGCAGTACTTC. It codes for CASRYPYEQYF.

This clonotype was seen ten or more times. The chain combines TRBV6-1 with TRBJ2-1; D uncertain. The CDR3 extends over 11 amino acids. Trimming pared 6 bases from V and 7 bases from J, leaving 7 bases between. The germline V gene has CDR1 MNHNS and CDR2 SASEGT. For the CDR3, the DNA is TGTGCCAGCAGCCACAATAATGAGCAGTTCTTC. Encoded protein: CASSHNNEQFF.

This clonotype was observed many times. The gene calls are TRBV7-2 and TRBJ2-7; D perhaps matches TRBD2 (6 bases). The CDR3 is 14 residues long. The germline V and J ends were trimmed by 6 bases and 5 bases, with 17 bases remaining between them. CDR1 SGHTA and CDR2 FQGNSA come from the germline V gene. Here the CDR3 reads CASSIDGSRHEQYF. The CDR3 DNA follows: TGTGCCAGCAGTATCGACGGGAGTCGCCACGAGCAGTACTTC.

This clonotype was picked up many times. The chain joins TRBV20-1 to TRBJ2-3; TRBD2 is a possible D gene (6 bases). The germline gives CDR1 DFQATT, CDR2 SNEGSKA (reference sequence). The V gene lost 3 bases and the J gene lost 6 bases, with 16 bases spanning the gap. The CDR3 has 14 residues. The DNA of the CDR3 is TGCAGTGCTAGGGGTGTGTACGGGGGTGATACGCAGTATTTT. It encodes CSARGVYGGDTQYF.

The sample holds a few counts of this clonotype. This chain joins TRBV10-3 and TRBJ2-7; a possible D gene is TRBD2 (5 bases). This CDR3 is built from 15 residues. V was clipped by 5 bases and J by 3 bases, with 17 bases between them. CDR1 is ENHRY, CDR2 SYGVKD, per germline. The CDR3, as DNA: TGTGCCATCAGTCGCGCGGGCGAGAACTTCTACGAGCAGTACTTC. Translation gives CAISRAGENFYEQYF.

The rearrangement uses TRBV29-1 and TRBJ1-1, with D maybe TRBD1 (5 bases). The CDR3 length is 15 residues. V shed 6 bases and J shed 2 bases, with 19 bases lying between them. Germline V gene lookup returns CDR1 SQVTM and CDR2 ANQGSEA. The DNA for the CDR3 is TGCAGCGTGGCGACAGTAGGGGCGCGTAACACTGAAGCTTTCTTT. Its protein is CSVATVGARNTEAFF. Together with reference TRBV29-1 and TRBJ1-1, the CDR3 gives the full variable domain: SAVISQKPSRDICQRGTSLTIQCQVDSQVTMMFWYRQQPGQSLTLIATANQGSEATYESGFVIDKFPISRPNLTFSTLTVSNMSPEDSSIYLCSVATVGARNTEAFFGQGTRLTVV.

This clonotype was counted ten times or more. The CDR3: CSAGADRADEQYF. The DNA for the CDR3 is TGCAGTGCTGGAGCCGACAGGGCTGACGAGCAGTACTTC. The V and J genes are TRBV20-1 and TRBJ2-7; 7 bases are shared with TRBD1. The CDR3 consists of 13 residues. V lost 5 bases, J lost 5 bases, and 9 bases stayed unmatched. Germline loops: CDR1 DFQATT, CDR2 SNEGSKA (reference sequence).

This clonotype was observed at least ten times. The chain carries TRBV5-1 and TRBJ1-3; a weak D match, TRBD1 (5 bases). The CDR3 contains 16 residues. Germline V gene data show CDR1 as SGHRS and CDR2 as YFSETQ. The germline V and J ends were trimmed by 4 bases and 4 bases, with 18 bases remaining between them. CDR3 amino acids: CASSESGQGYGNTIYF. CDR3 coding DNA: TGCGCCAGCAGCGAGTCGGGCCAGGGATACGGAAACACCATATATTTT.

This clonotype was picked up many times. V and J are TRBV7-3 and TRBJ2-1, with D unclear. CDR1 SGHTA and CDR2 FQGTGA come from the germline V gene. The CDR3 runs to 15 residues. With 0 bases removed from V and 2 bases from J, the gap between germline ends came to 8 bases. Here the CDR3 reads CASSLTGLAYNEQFF. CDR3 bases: TGTGCCAGCAGCTTAACAGGCCTGGCCTACAATGAGCAGTTCTTC.

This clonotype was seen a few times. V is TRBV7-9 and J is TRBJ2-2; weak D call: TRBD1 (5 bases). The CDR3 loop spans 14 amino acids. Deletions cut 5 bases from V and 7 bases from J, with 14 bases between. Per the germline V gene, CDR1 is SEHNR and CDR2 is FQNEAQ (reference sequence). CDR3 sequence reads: CASSPQGGIGELFF. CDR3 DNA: TGTGCCAGCAGCCCGCAGGGTGGAATCGGGGAGCTGTTTTTT.

This CDR3 reads CAWSASGVEQFF. CDR3 nucleotides: TGTGCCTGGAGTGCGTCCGGGGTTGAGCAGTTCTTC. The V gene is TRBV30, the J gene TRBJ2-1; perhaps TRBD2 as D (5 bases). CDR3 length equals 12 residues. Germline loops: CDR1 GTSNPN, CDR2 SVGIG (reference sequence). V was pared by 1 base and J by 9 bases, with 10 bases between. Combining the CDR3 with reference TRBV30 and TRBJ2-1 gives the whole variable domain SQTIHQWPATLVQPVGSPLSLECTVEGTSNPNLYWYRQAAGRGLQLLFYSVGIGQISSEVPQNLSASRPQDRQFILSSKKLLLSDSGFYLCAWSASGVEQFFGPGTRLTVL.

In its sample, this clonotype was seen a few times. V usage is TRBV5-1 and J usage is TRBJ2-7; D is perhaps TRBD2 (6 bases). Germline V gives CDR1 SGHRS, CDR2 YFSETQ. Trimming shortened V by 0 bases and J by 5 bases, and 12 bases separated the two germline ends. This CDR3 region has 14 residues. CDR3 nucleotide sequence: TGCGCCAGCAGCTTGGTCGTAGCGGCAAACGAGCAGTACTTC. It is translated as CASSLVVAANEQYF.

CDR3: CASSRYPAGKYNEQFF. CDR3 nucleotides: TGCGCCAGCAGCCGGTACCCAGCGGGAAAATACAATGAGCAGTTCTTC. This chain uses TRBV23-1 with TRBJ2-1; 7 bases are a match to TRBD2. TRBV23-1 is treated as an ORF (open reading frame) with a function not yet certain. The V gene end was trimmed by 6 bases and the J gene end by 4 bases; junction bases not matched to a gene: 12. There are 16 residues in the CDR3.

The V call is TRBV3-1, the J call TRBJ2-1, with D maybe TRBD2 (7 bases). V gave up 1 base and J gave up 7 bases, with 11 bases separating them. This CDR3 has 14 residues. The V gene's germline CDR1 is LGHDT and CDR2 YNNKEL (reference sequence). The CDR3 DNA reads TGTGCCAGCAGCCAAGTGGGAGGGGGAAATGAGCAGTTCTTC. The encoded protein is CASSQVGGGNEQFF.

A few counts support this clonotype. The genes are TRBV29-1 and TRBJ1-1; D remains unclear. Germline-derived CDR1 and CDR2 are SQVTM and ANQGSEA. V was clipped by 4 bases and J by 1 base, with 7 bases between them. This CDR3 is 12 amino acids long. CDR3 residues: CSVVGPNTEAFF. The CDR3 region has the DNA TGCAGCGTTGTAGGTCCGAACACTGAAGCTTTCTTT.

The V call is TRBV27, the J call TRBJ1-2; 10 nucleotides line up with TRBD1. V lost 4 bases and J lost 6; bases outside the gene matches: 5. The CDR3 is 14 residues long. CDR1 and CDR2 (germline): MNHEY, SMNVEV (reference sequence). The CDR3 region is CASSSGTGDNGYTF. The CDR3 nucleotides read TGTGCCAGCAGTTCCGGGACAGGGGACAATGGCTACACCTTC.

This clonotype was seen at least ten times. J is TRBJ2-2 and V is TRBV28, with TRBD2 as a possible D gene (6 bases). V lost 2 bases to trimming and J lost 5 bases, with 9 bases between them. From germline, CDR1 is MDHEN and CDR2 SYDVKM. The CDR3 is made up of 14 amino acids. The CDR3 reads CASSLAGWTGELFF. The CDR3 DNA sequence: TGTGCCAGCAGTTTAGCGGGATGGACCGGGGAGCTGTTTTTT.

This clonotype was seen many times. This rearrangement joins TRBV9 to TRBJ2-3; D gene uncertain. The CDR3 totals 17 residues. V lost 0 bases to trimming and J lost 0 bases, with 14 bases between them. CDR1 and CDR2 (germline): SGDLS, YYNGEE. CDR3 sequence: CASSVEMAVHSTDTQYF. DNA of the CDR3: TGTGCCAGCAGCGTAGAGATGGCGGTGCATAGCACAGATACGCAGTATTTT. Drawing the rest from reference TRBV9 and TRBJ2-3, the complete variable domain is DSGVTQTPKHLITATGQRVTLRCSPRSGDLSVYWYQQSLDQGLQFLIQYYNGEERAKGNILERFSAQQFPDLHSELNLSSLELGDSALYFCASSVEMAVHSTDTQYFGPGTRLTVL.

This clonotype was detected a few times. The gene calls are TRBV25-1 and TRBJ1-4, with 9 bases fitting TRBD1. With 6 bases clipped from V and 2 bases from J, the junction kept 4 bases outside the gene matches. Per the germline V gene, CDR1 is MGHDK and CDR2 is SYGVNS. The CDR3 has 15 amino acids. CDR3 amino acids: CASRGQGLTNEKLFF. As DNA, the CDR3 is TGTGCCAGCAGGGGACAGGGTCTGACTAATGAAAAACTGTTTTTT.

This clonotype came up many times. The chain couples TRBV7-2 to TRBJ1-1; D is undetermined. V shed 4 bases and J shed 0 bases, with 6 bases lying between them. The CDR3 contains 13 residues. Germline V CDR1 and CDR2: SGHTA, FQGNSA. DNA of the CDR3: TGTGCCAGCAGCTATCGCATGAACACTGAAGCTTTCTTT. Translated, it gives CASSYRMNTEAFF.

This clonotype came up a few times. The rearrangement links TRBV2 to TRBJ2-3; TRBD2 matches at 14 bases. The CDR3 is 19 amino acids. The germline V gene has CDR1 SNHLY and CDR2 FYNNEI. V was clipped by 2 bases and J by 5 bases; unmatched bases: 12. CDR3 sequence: CASSETGTSGSSSRDTQYF. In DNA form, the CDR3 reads TGTGCCAGCAGTGAAACCGGGACTAGCGGGAGCTCGTCCAGAGATACGCAGTATTTT.

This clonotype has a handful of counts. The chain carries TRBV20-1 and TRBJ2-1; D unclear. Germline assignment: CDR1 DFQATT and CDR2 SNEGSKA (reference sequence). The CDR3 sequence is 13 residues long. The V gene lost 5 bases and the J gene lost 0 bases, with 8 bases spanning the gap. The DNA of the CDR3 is TGCAGTGCTCCTCTATACTCCTACAATGAGCAGTTCTTC. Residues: CSAPLYSYNEQFF.